The clone carrying this T cell receptor beta chain was detected a few times. The junction had 7 bases not matched to a gene; V was cut back by 3 bases and J by 7 bases. The CDR3 covers 14 residues. Germline-derived CDR1 and CDR2 are SGDLS and YYNGEE. A minimum of 6 micrograms of total RNA was extracted per sample. The data originate from a study of blood T cells in healthy people across ages. The use of a sample-barcoded 5' primer and a J-beta primer mix characterized a second PCR of roughly 6 to 11 cycles. TCRdb called the 5' RACE reads again in MiXCR, with one record for every CDR3 protein. This repertoire shows 590,000 or so distinct CDR3 sequences, approximately 30% found once; its top ten account for 15% to 19%.

Sequencing input: blood. This sequence originates from a woman at least 80 years old in good health. This chain connects TRBV9 to TRBJ1-5, with 7 bases that match TRBD1. The CDR3 coding sequence is TGTGCCAGCAGCGATACAGGGGTAGGGCAGCCCCAGCATTTT. This codes for CASSDTGVGQPQHF.